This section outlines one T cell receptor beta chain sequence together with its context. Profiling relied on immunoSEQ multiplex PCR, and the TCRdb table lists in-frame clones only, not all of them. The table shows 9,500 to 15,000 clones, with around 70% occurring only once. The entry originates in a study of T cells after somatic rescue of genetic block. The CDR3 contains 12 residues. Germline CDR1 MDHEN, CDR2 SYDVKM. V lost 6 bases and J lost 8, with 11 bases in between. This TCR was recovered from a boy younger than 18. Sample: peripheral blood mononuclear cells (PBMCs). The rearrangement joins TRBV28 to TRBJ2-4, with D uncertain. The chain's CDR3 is CASSWQVDIQYF. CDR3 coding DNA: TGTGCCAGCAGCTGGCAGGTGGACATTCAGTACTTC.